The rows below give T cell receptor beta chains drawn from one sample of a study of blood T cells in healthy people across ages. TCRdb fed the 5' RACE reads into MiXCR, producing one record per CDR3 protein. The sample contains roughly 1,500,000 distinct CDR3 sequences, approximately 32% of which appear only once. The sequencing sample was made of blood. The receptors originated from a woman in her twenties or thirties in good health. The CDR3 runs from the conserved cysteine through the conserved F or W. The D gene is left open where the match is weak. Not all rows give a size; the values are once, few, many and, for expanded clones, a class.

j_call v_call d_call clone_size cdr3_nt cdr3_aa
TRBJ2-7 TRBV12-3/TRBV12-4 NA NA TGTGCCAGCAGTTTATCTTATACTCTGGACGAGCAGTACTTC CASSLSYTLDEQYF
TRBJ1-1 TRBV20-1 NA few TGCAGTGCTAGAGGGGGGGCAGGGAACACTGAAGCTTTCTTT CSARGGAGNTEAFF
TRBJ2-7 TRBV7-6 NA NA TGTGCCAGCAGCTTAGATCATGGGAGCGAGCAGTACTTC CASSLDHGSEQYF
TRBJ2-7 TRBV6-1 NA NA TGTGCCAGCAGTGACGACGGACAGCCCTACGAGCAGTACTTC CASSDDGQPYEQYF
TRBJ2-7 TRBV5-1 NA NA TGCGCCAGCAGCACCGGTCCGGGACCAGGTTTGGGCTACGAGCAGTACTTC CASSTGPGPGLGYEQYF
TRBJ1-1 TRBV7-8 NA few TGTGCCAGCAGCTTGGAGGGAGCCCCCACTGAAGCTTTCTTT CASSLEGAPTEAFF
TRBJ1-2 TRBV4-1 NA few TGCGCCAGCAGCCAAATCGGAGCAGTACAGGGCTACACCTTC CASSQIGAVQGYTF
TRBJ2-1 TRBV9 TRBD2 few TGTGCCAGCAGCGTTAGCGGGGGATTTTCCGATGAGCAGTTCTTC CASSVSGGFSDEQFF
TRBJ2-5 TRBV25-1 TRBD2 few TGTGCCAGCACCGAGGGGACTAGCGGGAGTTTCCACTCACGTAGGGAGACCCAGTACTTC CASTEGTSGSFHSRRETQYF
TRBJ2-3 TRBV7-3 NA once TGTGCCAGCGGGGAACGGGGTTCCACAGATACGCAGTATTTT CASGERGSTDTQYF
TRBJ2-1 TRBV27 TRBD2 NA TGTGCCGGCAGCCCTAGCGGGAGAGGGGAGCAGTTCTTC CAGSPSGRGEQFF
TRBJ2-1 TRBV3-1 NA NA TGTGCCAGCAGCCGGGGTTTCAACAATGAGCAGTTCTTC CASSRGFNNEQFF
TRBJ2-2 TRBV2 TRBD1 NA TGTGCCAAAATGCCGACAGGGGGGTCCGGGGAGCTGTTTTTT CAKMPTGGSGELFF
TRBJ1-2 TRBV7-2 TRBD1 few TGTGCCAGCAGACCAAACCCAGGGGGCTGGGGCTATGGCTACACCTTC CASRPNPGGWGYGYTF
TRBJ2-6 TRBV7-6 NA NA TGTGCCAGCAGCTTAACGTGGCCTGGGGCCAACGTCCTGACTTTC CASSLTWPGANVLTF
TRBJ2-1 TRBV19 TRBD2 few TGTGCCAGTAAACTAGCGGGGGGGCCGGGTGAGCAGTTCTTC CASKLAGGPGEQFF